What follows describes a single T cell receptor beta chain. The antigen is unknown. The method was immunoSEQ multiplex PCR; TCRdb's version includes in-frame clones alone and lacks a portion of them. This table holds 120,000 or so clones, roughly 91% found once. The CDR3 covers 14 residues. Germline assignment: CDR1 MGHDK and CDR2 SYGVNS. Trimming removed 1 base from V and 2 bases from J, with 8 bases in between. This specimen belongs to a study of T cell responses to AZD1222 COVID-19 vaccine. Overall study results and limits: Donors were chiefly white British, with a greater number of females, and clonal diversity was perhaps underestimated. Reports indicate that nearly half of spike-specific TCRs are directed at unmutated variant regions.

V gene TRBV25-1 combines with J gene TRBJ1-2; D not certain. Sample: peripheral blood, taken 28 days after the second AZD1222 dose. The source is an adult who received the AZD1222 COVID-19 vaccine. This CDR3 reads CASSESGRNYGYTF. As DNA, the CDR3 is TGTGCCAGCAGTGAATCGGGCAGGAACTATGGCTACACCTTC.